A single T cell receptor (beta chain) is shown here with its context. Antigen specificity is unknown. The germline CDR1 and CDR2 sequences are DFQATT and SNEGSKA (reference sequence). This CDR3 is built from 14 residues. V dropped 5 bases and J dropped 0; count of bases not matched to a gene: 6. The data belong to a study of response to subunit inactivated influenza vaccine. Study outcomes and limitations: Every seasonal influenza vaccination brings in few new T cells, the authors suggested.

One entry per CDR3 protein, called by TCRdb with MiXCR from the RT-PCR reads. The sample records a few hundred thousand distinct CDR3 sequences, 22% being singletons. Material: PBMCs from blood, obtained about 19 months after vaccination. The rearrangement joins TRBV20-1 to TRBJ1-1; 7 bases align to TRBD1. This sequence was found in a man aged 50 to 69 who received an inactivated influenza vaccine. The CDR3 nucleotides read TGCAGTGCTCAGGGGGGTGCCATGAACACTGAAGCTTTCTTT. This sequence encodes CSAQGGAMNTEAFF.